This T cell receptor (beta chain) was identified in a study of human T cells and chemical hapten exposure (dated by TCRdb to the early 2020s). A note on the overall study: For sensitization, 2% DPC in acetone was applied to a 2 cm by 2 cm area of upper inner arm skin. Weekly therapeutic DPC doses were additionally applied to the scalp of patients throughout the roughly 23-week study period. Patch testing on the upper back used Finn chambers containing 0.01% DPC, with scoring done after 6 days according to International Contact Dermatitis Research Group standards. The patient cohort, mostly female, included alopecia areata with under or over 50% scalp involvement, alopecia totalis and alopecia universalis. Libraries were pooled for sequencing, and per-sample TCR yields varied mainly because of small differences in library volumes within the pool. The study tracked peripheral blood TCR repertoire changes in vivo during primary and secondary sensitization to the hapten diphenylcyclopropenone (DPC) in alopecia patients. Patient blood was sampled pre-sensitization (week 0) and at 2, 6 and about 24 weeks after DPC sensitization. For TCR sequencing, blood came from about 29 alopecia patients at anywhere from one to four time points (pre-sensitization, 2, 6 and 24 weeks).

Turning to this clonotype: The antigen it recognizes is unknown. No clone much larger than this one lies a single base away; base qualities are absent.

Broad study findings and their caveats: Repeated subsampling changed both the strength of the expansion versus patch-test correlation and the threshold at which the correlation became significant. Alopecia, a presumed autoimmune disease, was present in all patients, so the immune response of the patients might differ from that of healthy individuals. Patch test score correlated positively with the number of PT1 expanded TCRs, reaching significance at thresholds 8, 16 and 32 but not at 4. DPC sensitization did not change the number of TCRs with a frequency above 1 in 1000, and there was no evidence of changes in global repertoire structure. Compared with pre-sensitization or healthy control sets, expanded TCRs formed significantly more large CDR3 similarity clusters, which is consistent with antigen-driven responses.

The germline V gene (reference sequence) yields DFQATT for CDR1 and SNEGSKA for CDR2. The CDR3 contains 16 residues, cysteine and phenylalanine counted. Of all the DNA, just the CDR3 is kept, 48 bases in frame from base 1. V has 6 bases trimmed and J has 1 base trimmed; junction bases matching no gene number 10. The receptor library was made with RACE. TCRdb names NextSeq 500 as the instrument used. During library preparation, unique molecular identifiers were attached to individual cDNA molecules so that TCRs could be counted in a quantitative, reproducible way. From each blood RNA sample, both TCR alpha and TCR beta chains were sequenced. Under the source paper's analysis protocol: The median number of TCRs per sample was roughly 98,000, ranging from roughly 20,000 to 700,000. V, J and CDR3 annotation of the TCR reads was performed with the Decombinator software suite. For the PS versus PT1 abundance plots, all samples were subsampled to the same number of TCRs (28,000). TCRs were defined as expanded if absent before sensitization and observed at least eight times at the 2-week time point. Clones were called with MiXCR by TCRdb after fastp trimmed the public reads at Q25, and only in-frame beta chains were retained. Each record represents a unique CDR3 protein, reported with the most common genes and DNA among its rows. TCRdb, rather than the study authors, made the V and J calls. This sample is represented by 95,000 to 150,000 distinct CDR3 sequences; 12% to 15% of them were singletons. The biggest ten clones account for approximately 0.92% of the sample.

The sample's time point label, decoded: patch test 1, 2 weeks after DPC sensitization. Sample treatment or condition, as interpreted from the label and publication: therapeutic diphenylcyclopropenone sensitization with weekly scalp DPC. At each patch-test visit, blood was drawn before the patch test was applied. Eligible patients were aged 18 to 70, diagnosed with alopecia, deemed suitable for DPC therapy, and excluded if pregnant. Total RNA was extracted from unfractionated whole blood collected in Tempus Blood RNA tubes. The chain uses TRBV20-1 and TRBJ2-5; 11 middle bases align to TRBD2. The receptor's source is a man between 18 and 29 years old with alopecia areata. Some clones in this sample may be carry-over from other donors' samples. The sequenced sample was whole blood, obtained in connection with sensitization to the hapten diphenylcyclopropenone (DPC). For the CDR3, the sequence is CSAELAGDLGQETQYF. The bases read TGCAGTGCAGAACTAGCGGGGGACCTGGGCCAAGAGACCCAGTACTTC.